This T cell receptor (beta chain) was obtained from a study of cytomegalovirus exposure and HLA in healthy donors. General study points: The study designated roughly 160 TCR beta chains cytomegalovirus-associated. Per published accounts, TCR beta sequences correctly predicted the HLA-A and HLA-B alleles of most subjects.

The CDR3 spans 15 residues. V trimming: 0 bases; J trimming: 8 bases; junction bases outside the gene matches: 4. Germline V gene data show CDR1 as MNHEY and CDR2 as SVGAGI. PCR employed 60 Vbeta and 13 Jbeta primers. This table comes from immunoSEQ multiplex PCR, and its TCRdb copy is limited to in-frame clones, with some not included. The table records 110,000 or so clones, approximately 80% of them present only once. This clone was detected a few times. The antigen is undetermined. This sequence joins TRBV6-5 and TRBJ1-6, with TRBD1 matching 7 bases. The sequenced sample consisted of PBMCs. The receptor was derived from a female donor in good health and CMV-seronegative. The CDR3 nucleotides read TGTGCCAGCAGTTACTCCGGACAGGAGGATTCACCCCTCCACTTT. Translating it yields CASSYSGQEDSPLHF.